This TCR beta chain was sequenced during a study of OX40 agonist ivuxolimab in advanced cancers. Study summary: Patients received intravenous ivuxolimab every 2 weeks at 0.01 to 10 mg/kg. The eligibility criteria allowed prior anti-PD-1, anti-PD-L1 or anti-CTLA-4 therapy, and around 40% had some. Study outcomes and limitations: CD4+ and CD8+ T cells in blood underwent clonal expansion by week 6 at 0.1 to 3.0 mg/kg.

This CDR3 region has 15 residues. Germline CDR1 reads LNHNV; CDR2 reads YYDKDF (reference sequence). Trimming pared 1 base from V and 1 base from J, leaving 8 bases between. This table comes from immunoSEQ multiplex PCR, and its TCRdb copy is limited to in-frame clones, with some not included. Here the sample spans tens of thousands of clones, around 92% being singletons. A remark on this clone: Antigen: not known.

This material consisted of CD4+ or CD8+ T cells sorted from blood, taken in a trial of the OX40 agonist ivuxolimab. The chain carries TRBV15 and TRBJ2-1, with D possibly matching TRBD1 (5 bases). This receptor was identified in an adult with an advanced solid tumor such as melanoma, head and neck, liver or kidney cancer. The CDR3 here is CATSRVRVSYNEQFF. Written as DNA, the CDR3 is TGTGCCACCAGCAGAGTCAGGGTATCCTACAATGAGCAGTTCTTC. The whole variable domain, filled in from reference TRBV15 and TRBJ2-1, reads DAMVIQNPRYQVTQFGKPVTLSCSQTLNHNVMYWYQQKSSQAPKLLFHYYDKDFNNEADTPDNFQSRRPNTSFCFLDIRSPGLGDTAMYLCATSRVRVSYNEQFFGPGTRLTVL.